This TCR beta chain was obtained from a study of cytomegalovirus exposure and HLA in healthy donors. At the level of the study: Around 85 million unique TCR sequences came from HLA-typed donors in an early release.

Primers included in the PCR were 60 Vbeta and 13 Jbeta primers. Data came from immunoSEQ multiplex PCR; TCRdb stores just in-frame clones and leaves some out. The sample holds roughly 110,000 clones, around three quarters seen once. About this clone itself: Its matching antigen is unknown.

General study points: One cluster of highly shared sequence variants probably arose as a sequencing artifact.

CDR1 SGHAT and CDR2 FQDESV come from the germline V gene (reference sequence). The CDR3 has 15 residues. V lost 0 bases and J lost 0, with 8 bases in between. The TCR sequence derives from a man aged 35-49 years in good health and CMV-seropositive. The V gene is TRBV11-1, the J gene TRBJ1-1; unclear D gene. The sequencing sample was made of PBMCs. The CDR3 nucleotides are TGTGCCAGCAGCTTAGCGGCGGGTTTGAACACTGAAGCTTTCTTT. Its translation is CASSLAAGLNTEAFF.